The clone carrying this T cell receptor beta chain occurred once. Profiled with immunoSEQ multiplex PCR; TCRdb holds only in-frame clones, not every one. The repertoire holds 130,000 or so clones, with 65% to 85% as singletons. V lost 3 bases to trimming and J lost 4 bases, with 10 bases between them. The germline V gene has CDR1 SGHVS and CDR2 FQNEAQ. The CDR3 has 13 amino acids. This sample is drawn from a study of blood T cell repertoires in COVID-19. Study summary: Acute and convalescent COVID-19 specimens originated in the United States, Italy and Spain. Nucleic acid was either cDNA or gDNA, and it came from T cells, B-cell-depleted T cells, or PBMCs.

The origin of this receptor is a woman aged 80 or older with acute or convalescent COVID-19. The sample taken for sequencing was peripheral blood. The V gene is TRBV7-8, the J gene TRBJ2-7; tentative D call: TRBD1 (6 bases). The CDR3 region is CASSFSQGYEQYF. The CDR3 DNA is TGTGCCAGCAGCTTTTCACAGGGTTACGAGCAGTACTTC. The whole variable domain, filled in from reference TRBV7-8 and TRBJ2-7, reads GAGVSQSPRYKVAKRGQDVALRCDPISGHVSLFWYQQALGQGPEFLTYFQNEAQLDKSGLPSDRFFAERPEGSVSTLKIQRTQQEDSAVYLCASSFSQGYEQYFGPGTRLTVT.